One sample yielded the 27 T cell receptor beta chains listed below, sequenced in a study of T cells after yellow fever vaccination. TCRdb called the 5' RACE reads again in MiXCR, with one record for every CDR3 protein. Among 400,000 or so distinct CDR3 sequences listed, around 10% were seen once. Sample: PBMCs, taken on the day of the first yellow fever vaccination. These receptors were taken from a man younger than 35 who received the YFV17D yellow fever vaccine.

This clonotype was seen a few times. The V and J genes are TRBV7-9 and TRBJ1-1; 7 positions agree with TRBD1. Germline CDR1 SEHNR, CDR2 FQNEAQ (reference sequence). V shed 6 bases and J 1 base; nucleotides not matched to a gene: 2. CDR3 size: 13 residues. In DNA form, the CDR3 reads TGTGCCAGCAGGCGGGACAGGAACACTGAAGCTTTCTTT. The encoded protein is CASRRDRNTEAFF. Full variable domain (remainder filled in from reference TRBV7-9 and TRBJ1-1): DTGVSQNPRHKITKRGQNVTFRCDPISEHNRLYWYRQTLGQGPEFLTYFQNEAQLEKSRLLSDRFSAERPKGSFSTLEIQRTEQGDSAMYLCASRRDRNTEAFFGQGTRLTVV.

The chain has TRBV9 and TRBJ1-5; D call uncertain. The germline gives CDR1 SGDLS, CDR2 YYNGEE. The V gene lost 3 bases and the J gene lost 3 bases, with 10 bases spanning the gap. This CDR3 comprises 14 residues. CDR3 DNA: TGTGCCAGCAGCGGGCAGGAACACAATCAGCCCCAGCATTTT. This gives the protein CASSGQEHNQPQHF.

The chain joins TRBV4-1 to TRBJ1-6, with 8 positions matching TRBD1. CDR3 length equals 15 residues. The V gene end was trimmed by 1 base and the J gene end by 7 bases; junction bases not matched to a gene: 3. Germline assignment: CDR1 MGHRA and CDR2 YSYEKL. CDR3 protein: CASSQGQGLNSPLHF. The CDR3 region has the DNA TGCGCCAGCAGCCAAGGACAGGGGCTAAATTCACCCCTCCACTTT.

The gene calls are TRBV20-1 and TRBJ1-5; 7 positions agree with TRBD1. The CDR3 has 13 residues. The J segment lost 5 bases and the V segment lost 2 bases, leaving 3 bases of the junction unmatched. Germline lookup yields CDR1 DFQATT and CDR2 SNEGSKA (reference sequence). The CDR3 nucleotides are TGCAGTGCTAGACAGGGGGATCATCAGCCCCAGCATTTT. It codes for CSARQGDHQPQHF.

This clonotype came up a few times. The chain combines TRBV5-1 with TRBJ2-7; D is undetermined. This CDR3 region has 13 residues. From germline, CDR1 is SGHRS and CDR2 YFSETQ. V lost 5 bases, J lost 4 bases, and 13 bases lay in between. The CDR3 region is CASRLEDPYEQYF. Here the CDR3 DNA reads TGCGCCAGCAGACTCGAGGATCCATACGAGCAGTACTTC.

The chain links TRBV7-2 to TRBJ2-5, with 10 positions matching TRBD1. The CDR3 extends over 15 amino acids. CDR1 is SGHTA, CDR2 FQGNSA, per germline. J gave up 2 bases and V 5 bases, and 5 bases lay outside the gene matches. For the CDR3, the DNA is TGTGCCAGCAGCCTGGACAGGGGGGTGCAAGAGACCCAGTACTTC. It encodes CASSLDRGVQETQYF.

V usage is TRBV3-1 and J usage is TRBJ2-3; D unclear. The CDR3 is made up of 15 amino acids. Germline CDR1 LGHDT, CDR2 YNNKEL (reference sequence). The V and J ends lost 0 bases and 6 bases respectively, with 13 bases between them. The CDR3 here is CASSQDHNSRDTQYF. As DNA, the CDR3 is TGTGCCAGCAGCCAAGACCACAACTCGCGGGATACGCAGTATTTT.

This clonotype was detected a few times. The V call is TRBV10-3, the J call TRBJ2-6; TRBD1 might be the D (5 bases). The V gene's germline CDR1 is ENHRY and CDR2 SYGVKD. V shed 10 bases and J shed 4 bases, with 14 bases lying between them. This CDR3 is 14 amino acids long. CDR3 sequence (DNA): TGTGCCAGTCAGGGTCTTGCAGGGGCCAACGTCCTGACTTTC. It is translated as CASQGLAGANVLTF.

The J gene is TRBJ2-2, the V gene TRBV5-1, with D maybe TRBD2 (5 bases). CDR3 length: 15 residues. Germline V gene data show CDR1 as SGHRS and CDR2 as YFSETQ. The V and J ends lost 1 base and 5 bases respectively, with 12 bases between them. The CDR3 DNA sequence: TGCGCCAGCAGCTTGATCCTAGCTCGGACCGGGGAGCTGTTTTTT. Translation: CASSLILARTGELFF.

The chain has TRBV25-1 and TRBJ2-6; 8 bases line up with TRBD1. V dropped 1 base and J dropped 0; count of bases not matched to a gene: 5. CDR3 length: 18 residues. Germline V gene lookup returns CDR1 MGHDK and CDR2 SYGVNS. CDR3 sequence: CASSEWGQVYSGANVLTF. DNA for the CDR3: TGTGCCAGCAGTGAATGGGGACAGGTGTACTCTGGGGCCAACGTCCTGACTTTC. Based on the CDR3 plus reference TRBV25-1 and TRBJ2-6, the full variable domain is EADIYQTPRYLVIGTGKKITLECSQTMGHDKMYWYQQDPGMELHLIHYSYGVNSTEKGDLSSESTVSRIRTEHFPLTLESARPSHTSQYLCASSEWGQVYSGANVLTFGAGSRLTVL.

V gene TRBV12-3 or TRBV12-4 combines with J gene TRBJ2-5; the D gene could be TRBD1 or TRBD2 (5 bases each). The CDR3 totals 14 residues. Trimming pared 6 bases from V and 1 base from J, leaving 12 bases between. The CDR3 DNA is TGTGCCAGCAGGGGGACCTGGAGCCAAGAGACCCAGTACTTC. Protein product: CASRGTWSQETQYF.

This clonotype occurred a few times. The chain recombines TRBV5-1 with TRBJ2-1, with 10 bases fitting TRBD1. The CDR3 has 15 residues. The V gene's germline CDR1 is SGHRS and CDR2 YFSETQ. V lost 3 bases and J lost 7; bases outside the gene matches: 7. The CDR3 here is CASSSGTGVGNEQFF. The CDR3 nucleotides read TGCGCCAGCAGCTCCGGGACAGGGGTTGGAAATGAGCAGTTCTTC.

This clonotype has a handful of counts. This chain links TRBV19 with TRBJ2-5; the D is unclear. With 4 bases removed from V and 3 bases from J, the gap between germline ends came to 12 bases. CDR3 length: 14 amino acids. CDR1 LNHDA and CDR2 SQIVND come from the germline V gene (reference sequence). The CDR3 DNA reads TGTGCCAGTAGTACCGCCGGGTTTAAAGAGACCCAGTACTTC. Translation: CASSTAGFKETQYF. Combining the CDR3 with reference TRBV19 and TRBJ2-5 gives the whole variable domain DGGITQSPKYLFRKEGQNVTLSCEQNLNHDAMYWYRQDPGQGLRLIYYSQIVNDFQKGDIAEGYSVSREKKESFPLTVTSAQKNPTAFYLCASSTAGFKETQYFGPGTRLLVL.

This clonotype has a handful of counts. The chain couples TRBV7-4 to TRBJ1-4; D is undetermined. The length of the CDR3 is 16 residues. V lost 5 bases to trimming and J lost 4 bases, with 17 bases between them. Germline V gene data show CDR1 as SGHVT and CDR2 as SQSDAQ. This CDR3 reads CASSLFGWFLNEKLFF. DNA of the CDR3: TGTGCCAGCAGCCTATTTGGGTGGTTCCTTAATGAAAAACTGTTTTTT.

This clonotype has just a few counts. The chain employs TRBV12-3 or TRBV12-4 and TRBJ2-7; the D gene could be TRBD1 or TRBD2 (5 bases each). This CDR3 comprises 14 residues. Trimming took 5 bases from V and 0 from J, leaving 11 bases between them. The CDR3 DNA sequence: TGTGCCAGCAGTGGGGGTGCTTTCTCCTACGAGCAGTACTTC. Residues: CASSGGAFSYEQYF.

The genes are TRBV4-3 and TRBJ1-4; D uncertain. V was clipped by 0 bases and J by 5 bases, with 10 bases between them. Germline assignment: CDR1 LGHNA and CDR2 YSLEER. The CDR3 contains 15 residues. CDR3 in amino acids: CASSQESEKNEKLFF. The DNA of the CDR3 is TGCGCCAGCAGCCAAGAGTCAGAAAAAAATGAAAAACTGTTTTTT.

This clonotype came up a few times. The genes are TRBV6-2 or TRBV6-3 and TRBJ1-6; 8 bases line up with TRBD1. The ends lost 5 bases at V and 6 bases at J; junction bases unmatched: 21. CDR3 length: 20 amino acids. Per the germline V gene, CDR1 is MNHEY and CDR2 is SVGEGT. DNA of the CDR3: TGTGCCAGCAGTCGCGGACAGGGAACAGGTTTAAGCCTAATTAATTCACCCCTCCACTTT. Protein product: CASSRGQGTGLSLINSPLHF.

In this sample, this clonotype turned up a few times. The V and J genes are TRBV12-3 or TRBV12-4 and TRBJ2-3, with D perhaps matching TRBD1 (5 bases). The CDR3 loop spans 15 amino acids. With 1 base removed from V and 3 bases from J, the gap between germline ends came to 11 bases. CDR3 DNA: TGTGCCAGCAGTTTAGAGCAGGGCGGTACAGATACGCAGTATTTT. Its protein product is CASSLEQGGTDTQYF.

This clonotype appeared a few times. V gene TRBV7-2 combines with J gene TRBJ1-2, with 7 bases that match TRBD1. The length of the CDR3 is 16 residues. Losses at the gene ends were 5 bases for V and 4 bases for J; bases not matched to a gene: 13. From germline, CDR1 is SGHTA and CDR2 FQGNSA. The CDR3 DNA is TGTGCCAGCAGCCCCCACGGTGGGGGACAGTTCTATGGCTACACCTTC. The encoded protein is CASSPHGGGQFYGYTF. Using reference TRBV7-2 and TRBJ1-2 for the parts outside the CDR3, the full variable domain is GAGVSQSPSNKVTEKGKDVELRCDPISGHTALYWYRQSLGQGLEFLIYFQGNSAPDKSGLPSDRFSAERTGGSVSTLTIQRTQQEDSAVYLCASSPHGGGQFYGYTFGSGTRLTVV.

The chain combines TRBV5-1 with TRBJ1-2, with D hard to call. The CDR3 sequence is 16 residues long. Trimming shortened V by 4 bases and J by 6 bases, and 22 bases separated the two germline ends. Germline CDR1 SGHRS, CDR2 YFSETQ. CDR3 bases: TGCGCCAGCAGCCCCGAGGCCGTGACCAGCCCCCATGGCTACACCTTC. It specifies CASSPEAVTSPHGYTF.

This clonotype was found a few times. V and J are TRBV29-1 and TRBJ2-5, with D unclear. The CDR3 is 11 residues long. The V end lost 4 bases, the J end lost 1 base, and 4 bases lay between the germline ends. Germline assignment: CDR1 SQVTM and CDR2 ANQGSEA. CDR3 in amino acids: CSVASQETQYF. CDR3 DNA sequence: TGCAGCGTTGCCAGCCAAGAGACCCAGTACTTC. Together with reference TRBV29-1 and TRBJ2-5, the CDR3 gives the full variable domain: SAVISQKPSRDICQRGTSLTIQCQVDSQVTMMFWYRQQPGQSLTLIATANQGSEATYESGFVIDKFPISRPNLTFSTLTVSNMSPEDSSIYLCSVASQETQYFGPGTRLLVL.

This clonotype was detected a few times. V gene TRBV6-2 or TRBV6-3 combines with J gene TRBJ1-1; maybe TRBD1 (6 bases). The V end lost 10 bases, the J end lost 1 base, and 13 bases lay between the germline ends. The CDR3 has 13 residues. Germline V CDR1 and CDR2: MNHEY, SVGEGT. The DNA of the CDR3 is TGTGCCATCGGGGGGGCAAAGAACACTGAAGCTTTCTTT. Translation gives CAIGGAKNTEAFF.

A few counts support this clonotype. V usage is TRBV25-1 and J usage is TRBJ1-1; D is possibly TRBD1 (5 bases). The CDR3 is made up of 14 amino acids. Per germline, CDR1 MGHDK and CDR2 SYGVNS. V was shortened by 4 bases and J by 3 bases, with 12 bases between the two germline ends. The CDR3 DNA sequence: TGTGCCAGCAGTGTAGGCCTGGGGGACACTGAAGCTTTCTTT. Its protein is CASSVGLGDTEAFF.

In its sample, this clonotype was seen many times. This chain uses TRBV21-1 with TRBJ2-7. TRBV21-1 is labeled a pseudogene. CDR3 length equals 17 residues. CDR3 in amino acids: CASSKEQSGQDPYEQYV. The DNA of the CDR3 is TGTGCCAGCAGCAAAGAACAGTCAGGACAGGATCCCTACGAGCAGTACGTC.

This clonotype showed up many times. The V and J genes are TRBV9 and TRBJ1-6; no definite D call. The germline V and J ends were trimmed by 6 bases and 0 bases, with 7 bases remaining between them. Germline CDR1 is SGDLS and CDR2 is YYNGEE. The CDR3 runs to 14 residues. The CDR3 sequence is CASNGSSYNSPLHF. In nucleotides, the CDR3 is TGTGCCAGCAACGGGAGCTCCTATAATTCACCCCTCCACTTT.

The genes are TRBV20-1 and TRBJ1-5, with TRBD1 matching over 10 bases. V trimming: 0 bases; J trimming: 1 base; junction bases outside the gene matches: 6. Germline CDR1 and CDR2: DFQATT and SNEGSKA (reference sequence). The CDR3 contains 17 residues. Here the CDR3 reads CSARDPGQGGSNQPQHF. The CDR3 DNA reads TGCAGTGCTAGAGACCCTGGACAGGGGGGGAGCAATCAGCCCCAGCATTTT.

The rearrangement links TRBV10-3 to TRBJ2-2; D is uncertain. V lost 6 bases and J 1 base, leaving 15 bases between the germline ends. The germline CDR1 and CDR2 sequences are ENHRY and SYGVKD. This CDR3 region has 16 residues. In DNA form, the CDR3 reads TGTGCCATCAGCCGCCTGACTTGTAGGAACACCGGGGAGCTGTTTTTT. It codes for CAISRLTCRNTGELFF.